This T cell receptor beta chain was recovered during a study of cytomegalovirus exposure and HLA in healthy donors (dated by TCRdb to 2016 to 2017). With regard to the full study: An earlier analysis of approximately 550 of the donors reported 250 to 300 Gb of sequence data and about 100 million unique TCR beta sequences from about 180 million T cells. The study aimed to test whether cataloging public T cell receptors could reveal signatures of past pathogen exposure. Among roughly 400 genotyped donors of the cohort, an average of roughly 240,000 unique TCR beta nucleotide sequences were sequenced per donor, roughly a sixth of them non-productive. All discovery cohort repertoires had been generated on a single sequencing platform. In a later analysis, previously published TCR beta repertoires from 666 donors were re-analyzed and high-resolution HLA genotyping was added so that TCR occurrence patterns could be studied. The later analysis used no new phenotypic data to find candidate immune exposures, relying instead on TCR beta sequences and their occurrence across donors. To predict cytomegalovirus infection status, the study brought together high-throughput TCR immunosequencing, statistical association of individual TCRs with disease status, and machine learning. An early release covering roughly 600 HLA-typed donors comprised approximately 290 gigabases of sequencing data and around 80 million unique TCR sequences. Genome-wide SNP genotypes for about 60% of the 666 donors were used in a later genetic analysis, which treated that subset as a discovery cohort. Along with the approximately 700-subject first cohort, a separate validation cohort of over 90 different subjects was used. An earlier analysis of fewer than 750 of the donors used high-throughput TCR beta sequencing to judge whether each TCR beta V gene segment behaved as functional or pseudogenic. Using immunosequencing, the study profiled T cell repertoires from approximately 700 subjects and related those repertoires to cytomegalovirus serostatus. The number of typed donors differed by locus: about 629-630 for A, B, C, DRB1 and DQB1; 522 for DQA1; 606 for DPA1; and around 470 for DPB1. HLA typing covered class I and class II loci at four-digit resolution. Of the 300 to 500 genotyped donors, 65% to 90% were placed in the genetic ancestry cluster associated with self-reported Caucasian donors. About 5 DR-DQ haplotypes were handled as single units for association and clustering, since linkage in the cohort was strong. Donor age, sex, ethnicity and CMV serostatus were compiled alongside the repertoire data.

Broader findings and caveats from the paper: An association between a missense DCLRE1C variant and V-gene and J-gene trimming of TCR beta chains was found in a later genetic analysis and replicated in an independent cohort. According to the authors, the approach could potentially be generalized to other disease states and immunological phenotypes. A later analysis found that HLA-associated TCR beta chains were more clonally expanded and had lower generation probabilities than equally common non-associated chains. Specific HLA alleles were associated with more than 15,000 TCR beta sequences at a false discovery rate of 0.05 in a later analysis. Linkage disequilibrium might explain the correlated functional status among segregating V segments, but an unknown experimental factor could not be ruled out. Presence/absence analyses assumed roughly uniform sequencing depth across donors, an assumption that may not hold. A cluster of highly shared sequence variants was judged likely to represent a technical artifact of the sequencing pipeline. A later analysis found that TCR association rates varied across HLA loci, with DRB1 alleles showing the most associated TCRs and HLA-C alleles the fewest. Because HLA typing was missing for some donors at each locus, association tests included only the typed subset. A later analysis found that most CMV-associated TCR beta chains appeared HLA-restricted, with HLA associations seemingly driven largely by CMV exposure. A later analysis reported that several top co-occurrence clusters appeared linked to parvovirus B19, influenza, CMV and Epstein-Barr virus. The study gave a list of about 170 TCR beta chains associated with cytomegalovirus. In vitro tests confirmed that a few of the cytomegalovirus-associated TCR beta chains recognize cytomegalovirus antigens. In an earlier analysis of over 550 of the donors, most TCR beta V segments were observed in productive rearrangements about 90% or about 30% of the time, broadly matching IMGT annotations. The cohort was sequenced for TCR beta chains only, and without alpha or paired-chain data the features that could be detected were limited. Across donors, most TCR sequences were observed very rarely, whereas some public TCRs were present in many individuals. According to a later genetic analysis, donors in an Asian-associated ancestry cluster had fewer N-insertions in productive TCRs than the approximately 610-donor mean. The classifier was reported to diagnose cytomegalovirus status with high specificity and sensitivity in both the original and validation cohorts. A further reported finding was that TCR beta sequences accurately predicted the HLA-A and HLA-B alleles for most subjects in the first cohort. The only immune exposure information available for the cohort was CMV serostatus. Some 15 rarely observed V segments, including chromosome 9 orphons, were excluded from the earlier analysis of almost 600 of the donors because counts were too low. Assigning TCR associations to individual alleles was difficult when HLA alleles, especially DR and DQ, strongly co-occurred.

A few counts support this clone. This clone's antigen is unknown. No much larger clone exists at a distance of one base, and base qualities are not known. In total, approximately 610 healthy bone marrow donors made up the cohort. All cohort members were sampled while nominally healthy, although unrecorded immune exposures were likely present. The donor tested CMV seronegative, placing the donor among the 350 or so seronegative members of the cohort. Every donor gave a peripheral blood sample, and the peripheral blood mononuclear cells from that sample were used for TCR beta sequencing. Genomic DNA extraction from the blood cell samples was performed with the Qiagen DNeasy Blood Extraction Kit. Library prep was done by the immunoSEQ multiplex PCR assay. For the multiplex PCR, a mixture combining 60 forward primers for TCR Vbeta segments and 13 reverse primers for TCR Jbeta segments was used. A multiplex PCR assay on genomic DNA amplified the CDR3 region of rearranged TCR beta genes. Amplified TCR beta libraries were sequenced as 87-base-pair reads on the Illumina HiSeq System. On the study's bioinformatics: In a later analysis, tens of millions of unique TCR beta chains were counted across the roughly 670 repertoires, and about 10 million of these chains were shared by at least two donors. A nearest-neighbor algorithm error-corrected the raw reads and collapsed the reads into unique sequences, merging closely related sequences to remove PCR and sequencing errors. CDR3 sequences were aligned to IMGT reference sequences to assign V, D and J gene segments. For a sequence to be retained, at least a six-nucleotide match to both a V gene segment and a J gene segment was required. A rearrangement counted as productive if the CDR3 had no stop codons and remained in frame with V and J, and every other rearrangement counted as non-productive. Following IMGT convention, CDR3 was defined as the stretch from the second conserved V-encoded cysteine up to the conserved J-encoded phenylalanine. In an earlier analysis of around 540 of the donors, sequences lacking an unambiguous match to a single V gene segment were excluded. In an earlier analysis of approximately 500 of the donors, a V segment was called functional when productive rearrangements were above 56.7%, and segregating when the standard deviation between donors exceeded 5%. A statistical classification framework was built to diagnose cytomegalovirus status from the catalog of TCR beta chain sequences. In a later analysis, TCR nucleotide sequences were compared against IMGT/GENE-DB human TR gene sequences so that V and J genes could be assigned. Using the TCRdist pipeline, a later analysis assigned CDR3 sequences along with most-parsimonious VDJ recombination scenarios. In a later analysis, every TCR beta chain was defined by the combination of its CDR3 amino acid sequence and its V-gene family, and reads without a unique V-gene family were dropped. A later analysis removed 550 to 700 highly shared, low-generation-probability nucleotide sequences to deal with suspected cross-contamination and a sequencing artifact. In a later analysis, a clonal expansion index was calculated for each public chain from normalized within-repertoire ranks of inferred template counts. A later analysis computed generation probabilities with a VDJ recombination model fitted to out-of-frame rearrangements, and checked the results against IGoR. A later analysis scored TCR-TCR, TCR-HLA and TCR-CMV co-occurrence with hypergeometric tests, applying a repertoire-size bias correction to TCR pairs. False discovery rates were estimated in a later analysis by permuting HLA or CMV assignments 20 times. In a later analysis, co-occurring TCRs were grouped using DBSCAN, with TCRdist sequence similarity added in when clustering inside HLA-allele-positive subsets. For co-occurrence clustering, repertoires with fewer than 30,000 or more than 120,000 public chains were excluded, along with a handful of repertoires with anomalous nucleotide sharing. This immuneACCESS table, as held by TCRdb, lists in-frame sequences with V and J called but not all clones. Of the missing ones, under half trace to an unresolved V gene in checked studies; the others have no known cause. The V and J calls and the clone size are those of that table, but D and trimming were determined from the DNA. The sample table records tens of thousands of clones; roughly four fifths of these occur just once. The top ten constitute approximately 5.8% of the sample.

The origin of this receptor is a man aged 50 to 60 in good health and CMV-seronegative. Sequences were obtained from PBMCs.

Here is the DNA: TGTGCCAGCAGTGGTGGACTAGCGGGAGATTGGTCCTACAATGAGCAGTTCTTC. The resulting protein is CASSGGLAGDWSYNEQFF. This sequence uses TRBV27 and TRBJ2-1; 13 junctional bases match TRBD2. Taken from the germline V gene (reference sequence), the CDR1 and CDR2 loops are MNHEY and SMNVEV. Counted from cysteine to phenylalanine, this CDR3 has 18 amino acids. This entry keeps only the CDR3 DNA: 54 bases, framed from base 1. The germline V end is reduced by 5 bases and the J end by 1 base; junction bases left unmatched: 8.